The clone carrying this T cell receptor (beta chain) has only a few counts. Its antigen is unknown. It was healthy bone marrow donors who served as donors. The entry originates in a study of cytomegalovirus exposure and HLA in healthy donors. The PCR used 60 Vbeta and 13 Jbeta primers. Measured with immunoSEQ multiplex PCR; TCRdb has only the in-frame clones, and not every one. The sample records approximately 100,000 clones, under 80% being singletons. Study-wide results and caveats: About 90% or about 30% of the time was how often most TCR beta V segments were productive, according to an earlier analysis.

Trimming stripped 5 bases from V and 7 bases from J, with 9 bases between. Germline lookup yields CDR1 WSHSY and CDR2 SAAADI. The CDR3 sequence is 12 residues long. The sequence was obtained from a woman under 30 in good health and CMV-seropositive. Sequences were obtained from PBMCs. The rearrangement uses TRBV10-2 and TRBJ2-4; D is ambiguous. For the CDR3, the DNA is TGCGCCAGCAGTCCTCCGGAGAACATTCAGTACTTC. This gives the protein CASSPPENIQYF.